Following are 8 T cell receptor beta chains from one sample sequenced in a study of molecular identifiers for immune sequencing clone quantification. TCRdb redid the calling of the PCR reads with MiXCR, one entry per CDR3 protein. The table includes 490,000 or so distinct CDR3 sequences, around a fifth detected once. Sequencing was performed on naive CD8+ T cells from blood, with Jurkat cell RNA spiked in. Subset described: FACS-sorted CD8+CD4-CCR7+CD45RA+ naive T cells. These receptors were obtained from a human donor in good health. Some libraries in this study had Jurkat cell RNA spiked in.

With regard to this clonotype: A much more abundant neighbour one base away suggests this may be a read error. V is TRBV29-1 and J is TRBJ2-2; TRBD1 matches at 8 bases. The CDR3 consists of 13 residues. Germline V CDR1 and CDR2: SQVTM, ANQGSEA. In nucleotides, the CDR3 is TGCAGCGTCCGGACAGGGCCATCCGGGGAGCCGTTTTTT. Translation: CSVRTGPSGEPFF.

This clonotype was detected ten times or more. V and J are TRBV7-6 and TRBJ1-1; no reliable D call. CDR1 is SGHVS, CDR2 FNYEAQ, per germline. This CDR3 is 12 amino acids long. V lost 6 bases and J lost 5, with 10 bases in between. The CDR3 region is CASSSSGTEAFF. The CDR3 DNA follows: TGTGCCAGCAGTTCCTCCGGGACTGAAGCTTTCTTT.

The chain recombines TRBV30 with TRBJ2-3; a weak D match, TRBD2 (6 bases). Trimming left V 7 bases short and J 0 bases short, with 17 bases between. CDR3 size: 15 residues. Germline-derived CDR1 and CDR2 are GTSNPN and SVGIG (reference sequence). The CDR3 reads CASKRPGVSTDTQYF. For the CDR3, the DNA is TGTGCCTCCAAACGGCCGGGGGTGAGCACAGATACGCAGTATTTT. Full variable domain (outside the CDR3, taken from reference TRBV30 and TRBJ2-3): SQTIHQWPATLVQPVGSPLSLECTVEGTSNPNLYWYRQAAGRGLQLLFYSVGIGQISSEVPQNLSASRPQDRQFILSSKKLLLSDSGFYLCASKRPGVSTDTQYFGPGTRLTVL.

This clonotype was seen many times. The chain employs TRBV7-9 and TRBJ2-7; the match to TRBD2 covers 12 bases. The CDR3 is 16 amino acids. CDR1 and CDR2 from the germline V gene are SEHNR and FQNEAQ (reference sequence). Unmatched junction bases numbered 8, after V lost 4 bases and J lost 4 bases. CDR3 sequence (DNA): TGTGCCAGCAGCTCCTCTAGCGGGAGGGCCGTGTACGAGCAGTACTTC. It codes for CASSSSSGRAVYEQYF.

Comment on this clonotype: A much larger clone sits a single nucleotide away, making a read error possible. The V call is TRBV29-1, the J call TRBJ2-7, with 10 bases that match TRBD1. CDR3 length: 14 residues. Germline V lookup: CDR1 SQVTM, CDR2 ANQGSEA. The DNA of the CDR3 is TGCAGCGTTGAAGGGGGACAGGGGTCCTACGAGCAGTGCTTC. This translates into CSVEGGQGSYEQCF.

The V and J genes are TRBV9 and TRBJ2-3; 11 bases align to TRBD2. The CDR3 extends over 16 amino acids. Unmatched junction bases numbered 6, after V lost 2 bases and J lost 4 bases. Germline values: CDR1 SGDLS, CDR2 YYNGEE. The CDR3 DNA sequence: TGTGCCAGCAGCGTTTTGCTAGCGGGGGGTTCAGATACGCAGTATTTT. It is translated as CASSVLLAGGSDTQYF.

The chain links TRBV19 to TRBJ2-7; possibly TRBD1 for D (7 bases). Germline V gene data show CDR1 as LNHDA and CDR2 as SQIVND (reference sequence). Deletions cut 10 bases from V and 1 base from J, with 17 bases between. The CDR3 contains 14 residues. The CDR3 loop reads CATSGGRGSYEQYF. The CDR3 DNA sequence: TGTGCCACCTCCGGGGGCAGGGGGTCCTACGAGCAGTACTTC.

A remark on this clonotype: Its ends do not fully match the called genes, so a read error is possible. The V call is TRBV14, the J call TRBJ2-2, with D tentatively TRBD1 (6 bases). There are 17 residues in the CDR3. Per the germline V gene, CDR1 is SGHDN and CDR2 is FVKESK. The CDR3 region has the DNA TGTGCCAGCAGCCAAGATTATGGGACAACTTACACCGGGGAGCTGTCTTTT. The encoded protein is CASSQDYGTTYTGELSF.